The entry below gives a single T cell receptor (beta chain) sequence along with its context. TCRdb keeps only in-frame clones here, not all; method: immunoSEQ multiplex PCR. The data hold about 97,000 clones, with roughly 95% observed a single time. This specimen belongs to a study of technical replicates of blood from a handful of donors. The specimen was T cells isolated from PBMCs. The source is a human donor in good health.

The CDR3 DNA sequence: TGCGCCAGCAGCCCCAGACAGGGGGGGCAGCAGCCCCAGCATTTT. Translated: CASSPRQGGQQPQHF. V and J are TRBV4-1 and TRBJ1-5; TRBD1 agrees at 9 bases. J lost 7 bases, V lost 4 bases, and 8 bases had no gene match. The V gene's germline CDR1 is MGHRA and CDR2 YSYEKL. The CDR3 has 15 amino acids.